This TCR beta chain appears in the sequencing data of a study of sequential checkpoint blockade in melanoma. Whole-study context: Both treatment sequences were followed by maintenance nivolumab. Study results and limitations: In arm A, pretreatment tumor clonality was associated with response.

Treatment here: randomized to nivolumab then ipilimumab (arm A) or the reverse (arm B). No patient had prior DNA-damaging chemotherapy. Notes on this clone: Its target is unknown.

Method: immunoSEQ multiplex PCR; TCRdb's copy keeps in-frame clones and lacks some. This table has 5,000 to 7,500 clones, more than 20% appearing once. Source: tumor tissue (inferred from file names), taken from a patient given nivolumab and ipilimumab in sequence. The source of this sequence is a human donor with melanoma.

The CDR3 is CASSTSRNRVQKRVNEQFF. CDR3 sequence (DNA): TGTGCCAGCAGTACATCCCGTAACAGGGTTCAGAAACGGGTGAATGAGCAGTTCTTC. The chain links TRBV6-8 to TRBJ2-1; D might be TRBD1 (6 bases). This CDR3 is built from 19 residues. Germline CDR1 is MNHGY and CDR2 is SAAAGT. Trimming stripped 5 bases from V and 7 bases from J, with 30 bases between.